This TCR beta chain was identified in a study of blood T cell repertoires in COVID-19. Study background: The United States, Italy and Spain provided the acute and convalescent COVID-19 samples. Sample material is recorded as cDNA or gDNA derived from T cells, B-cell-depleted T cells, or PBMCs.

Original processing notes: The assay estimated nucleated cells by amplifying reference gene primers. Clones were sequenced by immunoSEQ multiplex PCR, and TCRdb holds only the in-frame ones, with some missing. V and J calls and clone size follow that table, whereas D and trimming were derived from the DNA. The data hold roughly 220,000 clones, with 86% observed a single time. Germline V gene sequence: CDR1 SGDLS, CDR2 YYNGEE. This CDR3 has 15 residues. Trimming at V came to 4 bases and at J to 6 bases, leaving 8 bases not matched to a gene. Adults between roughly 18 and 95 years of age took part from 24 US areas.

Sequencing was carried out using PBMCs or T cells enriched from blood (not recorded which). The chain couples TRBV9 to TRBJ1-4; TRBD1 matches at 8 bases. The source of this sequence is a middle-aged woman with acute COVID-19. As DNA, the CDR3 is TGTGCCAGCAGCCCCCGTGGACAGGGTCATGAAAAACTGTTTTTT. Protein sequence: CASSPRGQGHEKLFF.